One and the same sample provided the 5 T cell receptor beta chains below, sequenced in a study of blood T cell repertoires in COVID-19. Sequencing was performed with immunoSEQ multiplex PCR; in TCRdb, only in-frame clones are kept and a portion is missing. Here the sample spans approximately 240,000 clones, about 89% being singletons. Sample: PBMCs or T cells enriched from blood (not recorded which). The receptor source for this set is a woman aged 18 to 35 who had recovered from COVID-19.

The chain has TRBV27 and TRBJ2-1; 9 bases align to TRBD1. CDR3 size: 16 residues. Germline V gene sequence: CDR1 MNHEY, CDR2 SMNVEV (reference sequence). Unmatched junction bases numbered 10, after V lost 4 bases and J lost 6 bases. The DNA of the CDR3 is TGTGCCAGCAGTTCCCGGACAGGGGTTTTCAGCAATGAGCAGTTCTTC. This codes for CASSSRTGVFSNEQFF.

CDR3 loop: CASSSRGQRELFF. In DNA, the CDR3 is TGTGCCAGCAGCTCAAGGGGGCAGAGGGAGCTGTTTTTT. J is TRBJ2-2 and V is TRBV7-8, with 7 bases lining up with TRBD1. The CDR3 runs 13 residues. Germline V gene data show CDR1 as SGHVS and CDR2 as FQNEAQ. Trimming took 4 bases from V and 9 from J; bases not matched to a gene: 5.

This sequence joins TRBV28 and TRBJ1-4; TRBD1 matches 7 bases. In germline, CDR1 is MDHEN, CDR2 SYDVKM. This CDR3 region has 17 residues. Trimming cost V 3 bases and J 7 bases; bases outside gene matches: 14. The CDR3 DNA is TGTGCCAGCAGTTTCTCATCGGGACAGATGGGTGGTGAAAAACTGTTTTTT. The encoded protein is CASSFSSGQMGGEKLFF.

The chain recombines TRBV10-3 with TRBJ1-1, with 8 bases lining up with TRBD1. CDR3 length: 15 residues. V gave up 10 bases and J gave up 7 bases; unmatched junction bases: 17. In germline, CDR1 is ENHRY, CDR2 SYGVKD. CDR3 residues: CATLLAAGGYGEAFF. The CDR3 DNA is TGTGCCACCTTGTTGGCGGCAGGGGGCTATGGTGAAGCTTTCTTT.

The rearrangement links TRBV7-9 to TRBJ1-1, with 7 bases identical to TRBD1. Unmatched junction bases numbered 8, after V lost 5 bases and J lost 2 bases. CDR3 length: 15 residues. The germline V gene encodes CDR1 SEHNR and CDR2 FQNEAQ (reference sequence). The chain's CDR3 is CASSPTAGGNTEAFF. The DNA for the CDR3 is TGTGCCAGCAGCCCGACGGCAGGGGGAAACACTGAAGCTTTCTTT.